Below are 31 T cell receptor beta chains sequenced from a single sample in a study of human T cells and chemical hapten exposure. Time point in this sample: patch test 1, 2 weeks after DPC sensitization. Treatment meaning: therapeutic diphenylcyclopropenone sensitization with weekly scalp DPC. A single record per CDR3 protein comes from TCRdb applying MiXCR to the RACE reads. The sample holds tens of thousands of distinct CDR3 sequences, 10% seen once. The sample here was whole blood, taken in connection with sensitization to the hapten diphenylcyclopropenone (DPC). The receptors were gathered from a man aged 40-50 years with alopecia areata. Some clones in this sample may be carry-over from other donors' samples.

This clonotype appeared a few times. This sequence joins TRBV5-4 and TRBJ2-3; D unresolved. This CDR3 spans 14 amino acids. From germline, CDR1 is SGHNT and CDR2 YYREEE (reference sequence). V was cut by 0 bases and J by 5 bases, with 10 bases left in between. CDR3 sequence reads: CASSLGIEIDTQYF. The CDR3 bases are TGTGCCAGCAGCTTGGGGATAGAGATAGATACGCAGTATTTT.

The chain employs TRBV20-1 and TRBJ2-3; a weak D match, TRBD1 (5 bases). This CDR3 contains 14 residues. V lost 0 bases and J lost 3, with 10 bases in between. Per the germline V gene, CDR1 is DFQATT and CDR2 is SNEGSKA (reference sequence). CDR3 protein: CSAREPAGTDTQYF. In nucleotides, the CDR3 is TGCAGTGCTAGAGAACCGGCAGGGACAGATACGCAGTATTTT.

This clonotype was seen a handful of times. The chain combines TRBV9 with TRBJ2-5; the match to TRBD2 covers 11 bases. Germline V CDR1 and CDR2: SGDLS, YYNGEE. The CDR3 runs 19 residues. V was clipped by 0 bases and J by 0 bases; unmatched bases: 10. The DNA for the CDR3 is TGTGCCAGCAGCGTAGCTGGGACTAGCGGAGGCCGTTACCAAGAGACCCAGTACTTC. Encoded protein: CASSVAGTSGGRYQETQYF.

There are a few counts of this clonotype. The genes are TRBV29-1 and TRBJ2-7, with no clear D. Trimming left V 6 bases short and J 7 bases short, with 13 bases between. The germline gives CDR1 SQVTM, CDR2 ANQGSEA. The CDR3 spans 11 residues. Here the CDR3 DNA reads TGCAGCGTATCTTTTGGACGGGAGCAGTACGTC. Translating gives CSVSFGREQYV.

A word on this clonotype: At one of its ends the junction is not consistent with the germline gene, which may arise from a read error. The rearrangement links TRBV4-2 to TRBJ1-2; maybe TRBD1 (6 bases). Germline V gene sequence: CDR1 LGHNA, CDR2 YNFKEQ. CDR3 length: 15 amino acids. The DNA of the CDR3 is TGTGTCAGCAGCCACACAGGGATGGCTAACTATGGCTACACCTTC. Translated: CVSSHTGMANYGYTF.

The chain is built from TRBV7-9 and TRBJ1-4; D uncertain. The germline V gene has CDR1 SEHNR and CDR2 FQNEAQ (reference sequence). The CDR3 spans 17 residues. V was shortened by 4 bases and J by 3 bases, with 18 bases between the two germline ends. The CDR3 coding sequence is TGTGCCAGCAGCTCCCGGGCCGTATTTACCTCTAATGAAAAACTGTTTTTT. Residues: CASSSRAVFTSNEKLFF.

Of note for this clonotype: A much larger clone sits a single nucleotide away, making a read error possible. This chain joins TRBV6-1 and TRBJ2-7; no clear D gene. There are 13 residues in the CDR3. CDR1 and CDR2 (germline): MNHNS, SASEGT. CDR3 amino acids: CASGELGDYEQYV. The CDR3 coding sequence is TGTGCCAGCGGTGAACTTGGCGATTACGAGCAGTACGTC.

This clonotype was counted ten times or more. This rearrangement joins TRBV20-1 to TRBJ2-1; a weak D match, TRBD1 (6 bases). The CDR3 covers 16 residues. With 1 base removed from V and 8 bases from J, the gap between germline ends came to 21 bases. Germline V gives CDR1 DFQATT, CDR2 SNEGSKA (reference sequence). The CDR3 nucleotides read TGCAGTGCTAGAGGTGGCAGGACAGCAGCGGTCTATGAGCAGTTCTTC. The encoded protein is CSARGGRTAAVYEQFF.

The CDR3 protein is CSGKTRRGEKLFF. CDR3 sequence (DNA): TGCAGCGGGAAGACAAGGAGGGGTGAAAAACTGTTTTTT. The chain carries TRBV29-1 and TRBJ1-4, with a possible D match to TRBD1 (5 bases). The V end was cut by 7 bases, the J end by 7 bases, with 16 bases between. The length of the CDR3 is 13 residues. Germline V gene lookup returns CDR1 SQVTM and CDR2 ANQGSEA. The whole variable domain, remainder taken from reference TRBV29-1 and TRBJ1-4, is SAVISQKPSRDICQRGTSLTIQCQVDSQVTMMFWYRQQPGQSLTLIATANQGSEATYESGFVIDKFPISRPNLTFSTLTVSNMSPEDSSIYLCSGKTRRGEKLFFGSGTQLSVL.

The chain has TRBV5-4 and TRBJ1-2; D gene unclear. The CDR3 is made up of 12 amino acids. Germline V CDR1 and CDR2: SGHNT, YYREEE (reference sequence). The V gene lost 4 bases and the J gene lost 0 bases, with 4 bases spanning the gap. CDR3 in DNA: TGTGCCAGCAGCACAGCTAACTATGGCTACACCTTC. Its translation: CASSTANYGYTF. The full variable domain, its missing parts supplied by reference TRBV5-4 and TRBJ1-2, is ETGVTQSPTHLIKTRGQQVTLRCSSQSGHNTVSWYQQALGQGPQFIFQYYREEENGRGNFPPRFSGLQFPNYSSELNVNALELDDSALYLCASSTANYGYTFGSGTRLTVV.

In this sample, this clonotype turned up a few times. The chain joins TRBV2 to TRBJ2-3, with D possibly being TRBD1 or TRBD2 (5 bases each). The germline gives CDR1 SNHLY, CDR2 FYNNEI. The V gene lost 6 bases and the J gene lost 2 bases, with 15 bases spanning the gap. The CDR3 is 15 amino acids. In nucleotides, the CDR3 is TGTGCCAGCAGACTCGGGACCCATCCCACAGATACGCAGTATTTT. It yields the protein CASRLGTHPTDTQYF.

The rearrangement joins TRBV29-1 to TRBJ2-3; 10 nucleotides line up with TRBD1. Germline V lookup: CDR1 SQVTM, CDR2 ANQGSEA. The CDR3 consists of 15 residues. V lost 4 bases, J lost 1 base, and 5 bases stayed unmatched. The CDR3 DNA reads as TGCAGCGTTGCCTCGACAGGGGGCGGCACAGATACGCAGTATTTT. Its protein product is CSVASTGGGTDTQYF.

The V and J genes are TRBV28 and TRBJ2-7; D possibly matches TRBD1 or TRBD2 (5 bases each). This CDR3 is 12 amino acids long. V dropped 2 bases and J dropped 6 bases, with 8 bases sitting between them. Germline V lookup: CDR1 MDHEN, CDR2 SYDVKM. Here the CDR3 DNA reads TGTGCCAGCAGTTTAGTCGGGGCCGAGCAGTACGTC. As protein: CASSLVGAEQYV.

This rearrangement joins TRBV27 to TRBJ2-1, with 9 bases aligning to TRBD2. V gave up 3 bases and J gave up 5 bases; unmatched junction bases: 2. CDR3 length: 14 amino acids. From germline, CDR1 is MNHEY and CDR2 SMNVEV (reference sequence). The CDR3 sequence is CASSFSSGDNEQFF. CDR3 sequence (DNA): TGTGCCAGCAGTTTCTCTAGCGGGGACAATGAGCAGTTCTTC.

This clonotype turned up a few times. The V gene is TRBV7-9, the J gene TRBJ2-3; perhaps TRBD2 as D (5 bases). The CDR3 extends over 13 amino acids. Germline-derived CDR1 and CDR2 are SEHNR and FQNEAQ (reference sequence). The V and J ends lost 5 bases and 4 bases respectively, with 10 bases between them. In DNA form, the CDR3 reads TGTGCCAGCAGCGGAGGACTCCCAGATACGCAGTATTTT. Its protein is CASSGGLPDTQYF. Supplemented by reference TRBV7-9 and TRBJ2-3, the full variable domain reads DTGVSQNPRHKITKRGQNVTFRCDPISEHNRLYWYRQTLGQGPEFLTYFQNEAQLEKSRLLSDRFSAERPKGSFSTLEIQRTEQGDSAMYLCASSGGLPDTQYFGPGTRLTVL.

Only a few counts were recorded for this clonotype. The chain employs TRBV7-8 and TRBJ2-3; TRBD2 matches at 10 bases. This CDR3 spans 18 amino acids. Looked up from germline, CDR1 is SGHVS and CDR2 is FQNEAQ. After removal of 2 bases from V and 0 bases from J, the junction contained 8 bases not matched to a gene. The CDR3 protein is CASSLTRTSGSSTDTQYF. Here the CDR3 DNA reads TGTGCCAGCAGCTTAACTCGGACTAGCGGATCTAGCACAGATACGCAGTATTTT.

This clonotype has more than one count but fewer than ten. The chain couples TRBV29-1 to TRBJ1-1; no clear D gene. CDR1 and CDR2 from the germline V gene are SQVTM and ANQGSEA. This CDR3 comprises 13 residues. Deletions cut 1 base from V and 0 bases from J, with 6 bases between. The CDR3: CSVEVGVNTEAFF. The CDR3, as DNA: TGCAGCGTTGAAGTCGGGGTGAACACTGAAGCTTTCTTT.

This clonotype appeared many times. This chain joins TRBV29-1 and TRBJ1-1; D uncertain. Per germline, CDR1 SQVTM and CDR2 ANQGSEA. Deletions cut 5 bases from V and 5 bases from J, with 15 bases between. The CDR3 has 13 amino acids. DNA for the CDR3: TGCAGCGTTTTCAACCTGGACGGGACTGAAGCTTTCTTT. As protein: CSVFNLDGTEAFF.

The V and J genes are TRBV7-9 and TRBJ1-5; no clear D. This CDR3 has 16 amino acids. Trimming pared 4 bases from V and 0 bases from J, leaving 13 bases between. Germline V lookup: CDR1 SEHNR, CDR2 FQNEAQ (reference sequence). The CDR3 reads CASSSWAGASNQPQHF. In DNA form, the CDR3 reads TGTGCCAGCAGCTCGTGGGCTGGAGCTAGCAATCAGCCCCAGCATTTT.

This clonotype was observed a few times. This sequence joins TRBV4-2 and TRBJ2-3, with D hard to call. The germline gives CDR1 LGHNA, CDR2 YNFKEQ. V dropped 1 base and J dropped 1 base, with 6 bases sitting between them. The CDR3 sequence is 14 residues long. The CDR3 is CASSQAGRTDTQYF. For the CDR3, the DNA is TGTGCCAGCAGCCAAGCCGGCCGCACAGATACGCAGTATTTT.

This clonotype was picked up a small number of times. The CDR3 DNA reads as TGCAGTGCTAGCGGGAGTGGCTCAGATACGCAGTATTTT. This codes for CSASGSGSDTQYF. The genes are TRBV20-1 and TRBJ2-3; weak D call: TRBD2 (6 bases). Germline V CDR1 and CDR2: DFQATT, SNEGSKA (reference sequence). This CDR3 region has 13 residues. Trimming cost V 3 bases and J 4 bases, with 11 bases left between them.

In its sample, this clonotype was seen a few times. The V gene is TRBV7-6, the J gene TRBJ2-5, with TRBD2 as a possible D gene (5 bases). Germline CDR1 reads SGHVS; CDR2 reads FNYEAQ. Trimming took 1 base from V and 4 from J, leaving 10 bases between them. The CDR3 runs 14 residues. CDR3 coding DNA: TGTGCCAGCAGCTTAGACTGGACTCGAGAGACCCAGTACTTC. Encoded protein: CASSLDWTRETQYF.

CDR3 residues: CSVEEFGTANTEAFF. The DNA of the CDR3 is TGCAGCGTTGAAGAATTCGGGACAGCGAACACTGAAGCTTTCTTT. V gene TRBV29-1 combines with J gene TRBJ1-1; 7 bases map to TRBD1. V gave up 0 bases and J gave up 1 base; unmatched junction bases: 5. CDR3 size: 15 residues. Germline V CDR1 and CDR2: SQVTM, ANQGSEA.

This clonotype turned up a few times. This chain connects TRBV6-2 or TRBV6-3 to TRBJ2-1; maybe TRBD2 (7 bases). Trimming took off 6 bases at V and 9 bases at J, with 18 bases between the two ends. The germline CDR1 and CDR2 sequences are MNHEY and SVGEGT. The CDR3 extends over 14 amino acids. CDR3 coding DNA: TGTGCCAGCAGCCCCAATGGGGGGGCGGGTGAGCAGTTCTTC. Translation gives CASSPNGGAGEQFF.

The V call is TRBV28, the J call TRBJ2-3; D might be TRBD1 (5 bases). The CDR3 covers 14 residues. Germline V gives CDR1 MDHEN, CDR2 SYDVKM. V lost 3 bases and J lost 2, with 9 bases in between. The chain's CDR3 is CASSFPGNTDTQYF. CDR3 DNA: TGTGCCAGCAGTTTTCCAGGGAACACAGATACGCAGTATTTT. Using reference TRBV28 and TRBJ2-3 for the parts outside the CDR3, the full variable domain is DVKVTQSSRYLVKRTGEKVFLECVQDMDHENMFWYRQDPGLGLRLIYFSYDVKMKEKGDIPEGYSVSREKKERFSLILESASTNQTSMYLCASSFPGNTDTQYFGPGTRLTVL.

The table lists this clonotype with many counts. The chain carries TRBV7-6 and TRBJ1-2; D remains ambiguous. The CDR3 contains 14 residues. Germline lookup yields CDR1 SGHVS and CDR2 FNYEAQ. The ends were cut back, 1 base at V and 4 bases at J, with 10 bases in the middle. The CDR3 spells CASSLGRPSYGYTF. The CDR3 region has the DNA TGTGCCAGCAGCTTAGGTCGTCCTAGCTATGGCTACACCTTC.

The chain couples TRBV24-1 to TRBJ2-1, with 9 bases matching TRBD2. The germline V gene has CDR1 KGHDR and CDR2 SFDVKD. CDR3 length: 14 amino acids. The V gene end was trimmed by 6 bases and the J gene end by 9 bases; junction bases not matched to a gene: 8. The DNA for the CDR3 is TGTGCCACCAGTCCTAGCGGGAAGGTGGGTGAGCAGTTCTTC. Encoded protein: CATSPSGKVGEQFF.

The chain is built from TRBV29-1 and TRBJ2-2; perhaps TRBD1 as D (5 bases). The germline CDR1 and CDR2 sequences are SQVTM and ANQGSEA. V was clipped by 2 bases and J by 3 bases, with 13 bases between them. This CDR3 has 15 residues. CDR3 in DNA: TGCAGCGTTGAAAAAACAGGCTCTTACACCGGGGAGCTGTTTTTT. Its protein is CSVEKTGSYTGELFF.

Only a few counts were recorded for this clonotype. The CDR3, as DNA: TGTGCCTGGAACCCGGGACTAGCGGGAGTAATCGGGGAGCTGTTTTTT. Protein product: CAWNPGLAGVIGELFF. The V call is TRBV30, the J call TRBJ2-2; TRBD2 matches 14 bases. Germline V gene sequence: CDR1 GTSNPN, CDR2 SVGIG (reference sequence). The length of the CDR3 is 16 residues. V lost 4 bases to trimming and J lost 7 bases; unmatched junction nucleotides: 8. The full variable domain, its missing parts supplied by reference TRBV30 and TRBJ2-2, is SQTIHQWPATLVQPVGSPLSLECTVEGTSNPNLYWYRQAAGRGLQLLFYSVGIGQISSEVPQNLSASRPQDRQFILSSKKLLLSDSGFYLCAWNPGLAGVIGELFFGEGSRLTVL.

The rearrangement joins TRBV7-8 to TRBJ2-7; 9 nucleotides agree with TRBD2. From germline, CDR1 is SGHVS and CDR2 FQNEAQ. CDR3 size: 13 residues. Trimming at V came to 3 bases and at J to 7 bases, leaving 4 bases not matched to a gene. CDR3: CASSFNLAGEQYV. The CDR3 DNA sequence: TGTGCCAGCAGCTTCAACCTAGCGGGGGAGCAGTACGTC.

The CDR3: CASSPSGTSTRDEQFF. DNA of the CDR3: TGTGCCAGCTCACCGTCCGGGACTAGCACTAGGGATGAGCAGTTCTTC. J is TRBJ2-1 and V is TRBV18, with 9 bases matching TRBD2. CDR3 size: 16 residues. CDR1 is KGHSH, CDR2 LQKENI, per germline. The junction had 11 bases not matched to a gene; V was cut back by 3 bases and J by 8 bases.